Below are 23 T cell receptor beta chains sequenced from a single sample in a study of T-cell reconstitution after alpha-beta-depleted transplantation in children. It was with unique molecular identifiers that the TCRbeta library was prepared. Via MiXCR, TCRdb re-called the PCR reads, giving one row per CDR3 protein. The sample lists 200,000 to 250,000 distinct CDR3 sequences; roughly 10% were seen once. The sample was PBMCs, taken before TCRalphabeta/CD19-depleted stem cell transplant. The source is a child less than two years old with acute myeloid leukemia, due to receive a stem cell transplant.

The rearrangement joins TRBV7-3 to TRBJ2-5, with 10 bases that match TRBD1. V dropped 1 base and J dropped 2; count of bases not matched to a gene: 7. Germline values: CDR1 SGHTA, CDR2 FQGTGA. The length of the CDR3 is 17 residues. CDR3 coding DNA: TGTGCCAGCAGCTTAAACGGGATGGGACAGGGGCAAGAGACCCAGTACTTC. Protein: CASSLNGMGQGQETQYF.

This clonotype was detected many times. The CDR3 region is CATKTDYNYGYTF. The CDR3 coding sequence is TGTGCCACCAAGACCGACTATAACTATGGCTACACCTTC. This chain uses TRBV12-3 or TRBV12-4 with TRBJ1-2; the D is unclear. V lost 10 bases and J lost 1, with 13 bases in between. CDR3 length: 13 amino acids.

This clonotype was seen ten or more times. V usage is TRBV12-3 or TRBV12-4 and J usage is TRBJ2-7; D gene uncertain. The CDR3 is 13 residues long. The ends were cut back, 3 bases at V and 3 bases at J, with 9 bases in the middle. CDR3 in amino acids: CASSFGTDYEQYF. The CDR3 DNA sequence: TGTGCCAGCAGTTTTGGAACGGACTACGAGCAGTACTTC.

The chain employs TRBV5-1 and TRBJ2-1; 10 bases agree with TRBD2. The CDR3 is made up of 15 amino acids. The germline V gene has CDR1 SGHRS and CDR2 YFSETQ. The V gene end was trimmed by 4 bases and the J gene end by 5 bases; junction bases not matched to a gene: 6. The CDR3 DNA reads as TGCGCCAGCAGCGGGGGCGGGACTAGCGACAATGAGCAGTTCTTC. It codes for CASSGGGTSDNEQFF.

This chain links TRBV28 with TRBJ2-3; the D gene is possibly TRBD2 (5 bases). From germline, CDR1 is MDHEN and CDR2 SYDVKM. V lost 6 bases and J lost 10, with 20 bases in between. This CDR3 has 14 amino acids. CDR3 amino acids: CASSLSEAAGAQYF. The CDR3 nucleotides read TGTGCCAGCAGCCTTTCGGAGGCGGCCGGCGCGCAGTATTTT.

This clonotype has at least ten counts. The chain employs TRBV12-3 or TRBV12-4 and TRBJ2-3; the D gene is possibly TRBD2 (6 bases). Trimming left V 7 bases short and J 2 bases short, with 13 bases between. The length of the CDR3 is 14 residues. CDR3 in amino acids: CASKIAALTDTQYF. The CDR3 region has the DNA TGTGCCAGCAAAATAGCGGCCCTCACAGATACGCAGTATTTT.

This clonotype was found many times. The chain has TRBV7-3 and TRBJ2-1; 11 nucleotides agree with TRBD2. V dropped 5 bases and J dropped 8; count of bases not matched to a gene: 11. Germline V gene lookup returns CDR1 SGHTA and CDR2 FQGTGA. The CDR3 is made up of 16 amino acids. CDR3 nucleotide sequence: TGTGCCAGCAGCAGCGGACTAGCGGGTGGTATGGATGAGCAGTTCTTC. Protein product: CASSSGLAGGMDEQFF.

The table lists this clonotype with many counts. The J gene is TRBJ1-2, the V gene TRBV19; D unresolved. This CDR3 spans 12 amino acids. From germline, CDR1 is LNHDA and CDR2 SQIVND (reference sequence). The V gene lost 5 bases and the J gene lost 5 bases, with 9 bases spanning the gap. In DNA form, the CDR3 reads TGTGCCAGTAGTGATTGGAGGTATGGCTACACCTTC. This sequence encodes CASSDWRYGYTF.

This clonotype was detected ten times or more. The rearrangement uses TRBV10-1 and TRBJ2-1; D could derive from TRBD1 or TRBD2 (6 bases each). The CDR3 consists of 12 residues. The V end lost 10 bases, the J end lost 5 bases, and 12 bases lay between the germline ends. Germline-derived CDR1 and CDR2 are WNHNN and SYGVQD (reference sequence). The DNA of the CDR3 is TGCGCCAACCGGGGGCGGGACAATGAGCAGTTCTTC. Amino acid sequence: CANRGRDNEQFF.

In the case of this clonotype: This could be a read error, since a much larger clone is one nucleotide away. The CDR3 nucleotides read TGCGCCAGCAGCCAAGAGGGACTCCGGTTATCAGATACGCAGTATTTT. This translates into CASSQEGLRLSDTQYF. The chain uses TRBV4-3 and TRBJ2-3; possible D gene TRBD2, 6 bases. The ends were cut back, 0 bases at V and 4 bases at J, with 14 bases in the middle. Germline V gene data show CDR1 as LGHNA and CDR2 as YSLEER. The CDR3 is made up of 16 amino acids.

This clonotype was counted only a few times. J is TRBJ2-5 and V is TRBV7-9, with D perhaps given as TRBD1 or TRBD2 (5 bases each). This CDR3 spans 15 amino acids. Germline CDR1 is SEHNR and CDR2 is FQNEAQ (reference sequence). V lost 0 bases and J lost 5, with 13 bases in between. The chain's CDR3 is CASSLARRGPETQYF. In nucleotides, the CDR3 is TGTGCCAGCAGCTTAGCTCGACGGGGCCCCGAGACCCAGTACTTC.

This clonotype was found many times. V is TRBV24-1 and J is TRBJ2-2; D is unresolved. Per germline, CDR1 KGHDR and CDR2 SFDVKD. The CDR3 length is 15 residues. Trimming took 1 base from V and 1 from J, leaving 6 bases between them. The CDR3 region is CATSDFSLNTGELFF. The CDR3 nucleotides read TGTGCCACCAGTGATTTTAGCCTGAACACCGGGGAGCTGTTTTTT.

This clonotype was recorded at least ten times. CDR3 sequence: CSARALSLITEAFF. DNA of the CDR3: TGCAGTGCTAGAGCCCTAAGCCTAATCACTGAAGCTTTCTTT. The V call is TRBV20-1, the J call TRBJ1-1, with D uncertain. Germline V gives CDR1 DFQATT, CDR2 SNEGSKA (reference sequence). V shed 1 base and J shed 4 bases, with 13 bases lying between them. This CDR3 has 14 amino acids.

This clonotype has a count of ten or more. The chain joins TRBV7-2 to TRBJ2-3; 9 positions match TRBD2. This CDR3 has 16 amino acids. Per the germline V gene, CDR1 is SGHTA and CDR2 is FQGNSA. V dropped 4 bases and J dropped 3; count of bases not matched to a gene: 8. In nucleotides, the CDR3 is TGTGCCAGCAGCTCACAAGCGGGGGGCCGGACAGATACGCAGTATTTT. This translates into CASSSQAGGRTDTQYF. Combining the CDR3 with reference TRBV7-2 and TRBJ2-3 gives the whole variable domain GAGVSQSPSNKVTEKGKDVELRCDPISGHTALYWYRQSLGQGLEFLIYFQGNSAPDKSGLPSDRFSAERTGGSVSTLTIQRTQQEDSAVYLCASSSQAGGRTDTQYFGPGTRLTVL.

As for this clonotype: A read error is possible here, since a much larger clone lies one base away. V and J are TRBV7-8 and TRBJ2-2, with TRBD2 matching 8 bases. From germline, CDR1 is SGHVS and CDR2 FQNEAQ. V gave up 7 bases and J gave up 6 bases; unmatched junction bases: 10. The CDR3 has 15 amino acids. The CDR3 coding sequence is TGTGCCAGCAACGAGAGCGGGGGAAGGTCCGGGGAGCTGTTTTTT. Its protein product is CASNESGGRSGELFF.

The V gene is TRBV7-7, the J gene TRBJ2-5, with D perhaps matching TRBD1 (7 bases). Per the germline V gene, CDR1 is SSHAT and CDR2 is FNYEAQ (reference sequence). The CDR3 contains 15 residues. Trimming took off 3 bases at V and 5 bases at J, with 16 bases between the two ends. The CDR3 here is CASSFFRGAGETQYF. The CDR3 DNA sequence: TGTGCCAGCAGCTTTTTCAGGGGGGCCGGGGAGACCCAGTACTTC.

The J gene is TRBJ2-7, the V gene TRBV5-1; 7 bases match TRBD1. The trim removed 5 bases at V and 6 bases at J, leaving 14 bases unmatched. The CDR3 totals 15 residues. Germline CDR1 reads SGHRS; CDR2 reads YFSETQ. DNA of the CDR3: TGCGCCAGCAGAAACCGGGACAGTCTTCTCGGCGAGCAGTACTTC. It translates to CASRNRDSLLGEQYF.

This clonotype appeared many times. The rearrangement links TRBV7-2 to TRBJ2-5; 10 nucleotides align to TRBD1. V shed 5 bases, J shed 5 bases, and the junction held 2 bases outside the gene matches. There are 13 residues in the CDR3. Germline CDR1 and CDR2: SGHTA and FQGNSA. In DNA, the CDR3 is TGTGCCAGCAGCAGGGACAGGGGTGAGACCCAGTACTTC. Protein product: CASSRDRGETQYF.

The chain has TRBV12-3 or TRBV12-4 and TRBJ1-5, with unresolved D. V lost 0 bases, J lost 6 bases, and 6 bases lay in between. The CDR3 is made up of 13 amino acids. Here the CDR3 reads CASSLASSQPQHF. The CDR3 DNA follows: TGTGCCAGCAGTTTAGCTTCCAGTCAGCCCCAGCATTTT.

The sample holds many counts of this clonotype. This chain joins TRBV5-1 and TRBJ1-1; D gene uncertain. The CDR3 is 13 amino acids. V was clipped by 6 bases and J by 4 bases, with 13 bases between them. Per the germline V gene, CDR1 is SGHRS and CDR2 is YFSETQ. CDR3 protein: CASNNFLGTEAFF. The CDR3 DNA reads as TGCGCCAGCAATAACTTCTTGGGCACTGAAGCTTTCTTT.

In this sample, this clonotype turned up many times. V gene TRBV28 combines with J gene TRBJ1-6; D remains ambiguous. V lost 7 bases, J lost 10 bases, and 11 bases lay in between. CDR3 size: 12 residues. CDR1 and CDR2 (germline): MDHEN, SYDVKM. CDR3 sequence (DNA): TGTGCCAGCACCCCGTCTGTCTCACCCCTCCACTTT. Its translation: CASTPSVSPLHF.

This clonotype was counted ten times or more. The rearrangement links TRBV15 to TRBJ2-2; the D gene is possibly TRBD1 (5 bases). The V end lost 0 bases, the J end lost 6 bases, and 5 bases lay between the germline ends. The CDR3 sequence is 13 residues long. Germline loops: CDR1 LNHNV, CDR2 YYDKDF (reference sequence). CDR3 sequence reads: CATSRDRAGELFF. In nucleotides, the CDR3 is TGTGCCACCAGCAGAGACAGGGCCGGGGAGCTGTTTTTT.

This clonotype was picked up many times. The chain carries TRBV9 and TRBJ1-2; D ambiguous. Germline assignment: CDR1 SGDLS and CDR2 YYNGEE. This CDR3 region has 14 residues. Trimming removed 4 bases at V and 4 bases at J, with 14 bases between. CDR3 region: CASSSHSGFYGYTF. DNA for the CDR3: TGTGCCAGCAGCTCGCATTCGGGATTCTATGGCTACACCTTC. The whole variable domain, remainder taken from reference TRBV9 and TRBJ1-2, is DSGVTQTPKHLITATGQRVTLRCSPRSGDLSVYWYQQSLDQGLQFLIQYYNGEERAKGNILERFSAQQFPDLHSELNLSSLELGDSALYFCASSSHSGFYGYTFGSGTRLTVV.